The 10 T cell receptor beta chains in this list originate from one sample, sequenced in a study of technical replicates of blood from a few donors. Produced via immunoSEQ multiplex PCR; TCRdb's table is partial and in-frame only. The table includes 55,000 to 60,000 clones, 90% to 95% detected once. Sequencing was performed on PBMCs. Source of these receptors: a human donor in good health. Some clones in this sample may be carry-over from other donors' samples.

This CDR3 is CASSILRGASYEQYF. CDR3 coding DNA: TGTGCCAGTAGTATTCTCCGGGGGGCTTCGTACGAGCAGTACTTC. The chain carries TRBV19 and TRBJ2-7, with TRBD2 as a possible D gene (7 bases). The CDR3 spans 15 residues. V was trimmed by 3 bases and J by 4 bases, leaving 16 bases between them. CDR1 and CDR2 from the germline V gene are LNHDA and SQIVND (reference sequence). Supplemented by reference TRBV19 and TRBJ2-7, the full variable domain reads DGGITQSPKYLFRKEGQNVTLSCEQNLNHDAMYWYRQDPGQGLRLIYYSQIVNDFQKGDIAEGYSVSREKKESFPLTVTSAQKNPTAFYLCASSILRGASYEQYFGPGTRLTVT.

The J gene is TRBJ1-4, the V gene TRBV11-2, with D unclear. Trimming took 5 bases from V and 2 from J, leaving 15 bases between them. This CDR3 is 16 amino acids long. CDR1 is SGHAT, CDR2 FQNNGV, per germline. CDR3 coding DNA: TGTGCCAGCAGCCCCTGGGCCCCGGGGACTAATGAAAAACTGTTTTTT. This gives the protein CASSPWAPGTNEKLFF.

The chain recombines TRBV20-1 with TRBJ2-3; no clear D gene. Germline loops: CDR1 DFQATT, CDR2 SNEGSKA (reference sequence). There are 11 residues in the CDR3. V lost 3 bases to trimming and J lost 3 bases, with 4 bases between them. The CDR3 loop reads CSASPTDTQYF. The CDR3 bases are TGCAGTGCTAGCCCGACAGATACGCAGTATTTT.

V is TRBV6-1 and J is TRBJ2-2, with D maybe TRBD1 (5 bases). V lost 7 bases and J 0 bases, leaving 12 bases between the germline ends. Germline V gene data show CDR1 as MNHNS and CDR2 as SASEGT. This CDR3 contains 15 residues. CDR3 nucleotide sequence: TGTGCCAGCATGTACAGGAATTCGAACACCGGGGAGCTGTTTTTT. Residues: CASMYRNSNTGELFF.

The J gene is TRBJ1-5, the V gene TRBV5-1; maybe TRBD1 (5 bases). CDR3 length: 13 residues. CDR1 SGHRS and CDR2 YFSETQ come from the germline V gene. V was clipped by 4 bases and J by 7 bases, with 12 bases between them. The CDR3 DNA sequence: TGCGCCAGCAGCCGGGGGGGGGACCAGCCCCAGCATTTT. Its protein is CASSRGGDQPQHF.

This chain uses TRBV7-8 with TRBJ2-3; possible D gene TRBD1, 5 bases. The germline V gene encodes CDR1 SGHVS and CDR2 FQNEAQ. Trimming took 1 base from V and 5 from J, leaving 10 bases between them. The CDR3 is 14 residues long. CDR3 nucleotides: TGTGCCAGCAGCTTAGTTCCAACAGGAGATACGCAGTATTTT. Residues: CASSLVPTGDTQYF. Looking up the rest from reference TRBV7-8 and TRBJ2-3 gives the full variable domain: GAGVSQSPRYKVAKRGQDVALRCDPISGHVSLFWYQQALGQGPEFLTYFQNEAQLDKSGLPSDRFFAERPEGSVSTLKIQRTQQEDSAVYLCASSLVPTGDTQYFGPGTRLTVL.

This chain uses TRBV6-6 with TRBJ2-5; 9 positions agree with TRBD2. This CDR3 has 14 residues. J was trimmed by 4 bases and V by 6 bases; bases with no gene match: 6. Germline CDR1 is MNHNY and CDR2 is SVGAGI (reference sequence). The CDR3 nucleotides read TGTGCCAGCAGGCCCGGGACTAGCAGAGAGACCCAGTACTTC. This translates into CASRPGTSRETQYF.

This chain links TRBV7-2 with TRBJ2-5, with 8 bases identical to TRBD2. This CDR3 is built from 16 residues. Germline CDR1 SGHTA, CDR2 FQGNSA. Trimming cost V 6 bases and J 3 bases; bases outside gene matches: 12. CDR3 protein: CASSLSGSGVKETQYF. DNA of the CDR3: TGTGCCAGCAGTCTCTCGGGTAGCGGGGTAAAAGAGACCCAGTACTTC.

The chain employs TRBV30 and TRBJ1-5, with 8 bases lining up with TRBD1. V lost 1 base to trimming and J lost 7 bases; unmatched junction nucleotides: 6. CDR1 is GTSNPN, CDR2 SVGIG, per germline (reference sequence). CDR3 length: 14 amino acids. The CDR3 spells CAWSADRGDQPQHF. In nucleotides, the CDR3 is TGTGCCTGGAGTGCAGACAGGGGCGACCAGCCCCAGCATTTT.

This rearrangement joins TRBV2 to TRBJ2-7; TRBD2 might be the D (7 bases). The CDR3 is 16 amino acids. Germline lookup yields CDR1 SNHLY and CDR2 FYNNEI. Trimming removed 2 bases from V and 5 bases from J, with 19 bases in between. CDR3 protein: CASSEPKGDYFHEQYF. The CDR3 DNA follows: TGTGCCAGCAGTGAACCCAAGGGGGACTACTTTCACGAGCAGTACTTC.